The next 26 T cell receptor beta chains were all read from a single sample in a study of blood T cell repertoires in COVID-19 (dated by TCRdb to about 2020). Library preparation was by the immunoSEQ multiplex PCR assay. TCRdb's version of the immuneACCESS table is confined to in-frame rearrangements and falls short of the full clone set. An unresolved V gene accounts for under half of the shortfall where checked; the remainder is of unknown origin. For this sample there are some 370,000 clones; around 90% appear just once. Of the sample, approximately 1.2% is held by the ten largest clones. Sequencing used peripheral blood. The source of these receptors is a man aged 40-55 years with acute or convalescent COVID-19.

As regards this clone: No DNA is shown, since the ends of the CDR3 on it are uncertain; the CDR3 is the one TCRdb lists. The chain is built from TRBV21-1 and TRBJ2-3; TRBD1, the table's D call, was not compared with the DNA. TRBV21-1 is deemed a pseudogene. Ends included, the CDR3 has 17 residues. This CDR3 is CASSKGRVGVGADTQYF.

The chain is built from TRBV7-8 and TRBJ1-1, with D perhaps TRBD1 (5 bases). The CDR3 is 12 amino acids. The germline V and J ends were trimmed by 1 base and 6 bases, with 6 bases remaining between them. Germline V gene lookup returns CDR1 SGHVS and CDR2 FQNEAQ. Here the CDR3 DNA reads TGTGCCAGCAGCTTAGGGGGGGCTGAAGCTTTCTTT. Amino acid sequence: CASSLGGAEAFF.

The V call is TRBV5-6, the J call TRBJ2-7; D gene ambiguous. This CDR3 region has 13 residues. CDR1 is SGHDT and CDR2 is YYEEEE in the germline V gene. V was trimmed by 4 bases and J by 3 bases, leaving 11 bases between them. CDR3 region: CASSATLHYEQYF. DNA of the CDR3: TGTGCCAGCAGCGCCACATTACACTACGAGCAGTACTTC.

J is TRBJ2-5 and V is TRBV6-2 or TRBV6-3; 8 bases are a match to TRBD1. This CDR3 is built from 17 residues. The V gene's germline CDR1 is MNHEY and CDR2 SVGEGT. Germline trimming cut 4 bases from V and 3 bases from J; bases unmatched to any gene: 13. The DNA for the CDR3 is TGTGCCAGCAGTTCCCGAAGATTCACGGACAGGGAAGAGACCCAGTACTTC. Translated: CASSSRRFTDREETQYF.

This clone showed up just once. V usage is TRBV29-1 and J usage is TRBJ2-1; TRBD1 matches at 7 bases. From germline, CDR1 is SQVTM and CDR2 ANQGSEA. The CDR3 contains 13 residues. V lost 8 bases to trimming and J lost 4 bases; unmatched junction nucleotides: 8. The CDR3 region is CSLQGQLYNEQFF. DNA for the CDR3: TGCAGCCTCCAGGGACAGCTTTACAATGAGCAGTTCTTC.

The chain links TRBV5-1 to TRBJ2-5; 15 bases map to TRBD2. V trimming: 4 bases; J trimming: 4 bases; junction bases outside the gene matches: 5. The V gene's germline CDR1 is SGHRS and CDR2 YFSETQ. The length of the CDR3 is 16 residues. For the CDR3, the DNA is TGCGCCAGCAGCCCTGGACTAGCGGGGGGGTTAGAGACCCAGTACTTC. Amino acids: CASSPGLAGGLETQYF.

This sequence joins TRBV5-1 and TRBJ1-2; TRBD1 aligns across 8 bases. From germline, CDR1 is SGHRS and CDR2 YFSETQ. This CDR3 is 18 amino acids long. V was clipped by 2 bases and J by 4 bases; unmatched bases: 16. The CDR3 here is CASSFPTDRRQGSYGYTF. CDR3 bases: TGCGCCAGCAGCTTTCCCACAGACCGTAGACAGGGGAGCTATGGCTACACCTTC.

This clone was recorded a few times. This sequence joins TRBV10-1 and TRBJ2-7; 7 bases align to TRBD2. The V gene end was trimmed by 2 bases and the J gene end by 3 bases; junction bases not matched to a gene: 1. This CDR3 is built from 13 residues. CDR1 is WNHNN and CDR2 is SYGVQD in the germline V gene (reference sequence). CDR3: CASSETSDYEQYF. CDR3 DNA sequence: TGCGCCAGCAGTGAGACTAGCGACTACGAGCAGTACTTC.

This chain links TRBV2 with TRBJ2-3, with D tentatively TRBD1 (5 bases). V lost 7 bases and J 3 bases, leaving 14 bases between the germline ends. In germline, CDR1 is SNHLY, CDR2 FYNNEI. CDR3 size: 14 residues. This chain's CDR3 is CASKVRVGTDTQYF. The CDR3 bases are TGTGCCAGCAAAGTCAGGGTAGGGACAGATACGCAGTATTTT.

The table lists this clone with a count of one. The chain is built from TRBV5-4 and TRBJ1-1; possibly TRBD1 for D (5 bases). CDR1 is SGHNT and CDR2 is YYREEE in the germline V gene (reference sequence). Trimming cost V 0 bases and J 7 bases, with 16 bases left between them. CDR3 size: 15 residues. CDR3 protein: CASSLDRTEGHEAFF. The CDR3 coding sequence is TGTGCCAGCAGCTTGGACAGGACCGAAGGTCATGAAGCTTTCTTT.

This chain links TRBV27 with TRBJ2-1; 7 positions match TRBD2. The length of the CDR3 is 16 residues. Losses at the gene ends were 3 bases for V and 1 base for J; bases not matched to a gene: 6. The germline CDR1 and CDR2 sequences are MNHEY and SMNVEV (reference sequence). The CDR3 DNA is TGTGCCAGCAGTTTTGCTGGGGAGGGGTCCTACAATGAGCAGTTCTTC. This codes for CASSFAGEGSYNEQFF.

The chain links TRBV28 to TRBJ1-5; D may be TRBD1 (6 bases). V gave up 3 bases and J gave up 7 bases, with 19 bases separating them. The CDR3 is 16 amino acids. The germline V gene encodes CDR1 MDHEN and CDR2 SYDVKM. For the CDR3, the DNA is TGTGCCAGCAGTTTGTTTCGGGGGGCTCTTTGGCAGCCCCAGCATTTT. As protein: CASSLFRGALWQPQHF. Based on the CDR3 plus reference TRBV28 and TRBJ1-5, the full variable domain is DVKVTQSSRYLVKRTGEKVFLECVQDMDHENMFWYRQDPGLGLRLIYFSYDVKMKEKGDIPEGYSVSREKKERFSLILESASTNQTSMYLCASSLFRGALWQPQHFGDGTRLSIL.

The J gene is TRBJ2-1, the V gene TRBV9; TRBD2 agrees at 7 bases. The CDR3 is made up of 15 amino acids. The junction had 9 bases not matched to a gene; V was cut back by 1 base and J by 8 bases. CDR1 and CDR2 (germline): SGDLS, YYNGEE. The chain's CDR3 is CASSVFEAGRDEQFF. CDR3 nucleotides: TGTGCCAGCAGCGTATTCGAAGCGGGGCGGGATGAGCAGTTCTTC.

The chain employs TRBV6-5 and TRBJ1-1; 7 bases agree with TRBD1. V was clipped by 0 bases and J by 0 bases; unmatched bases: 4. This CDR3 has 16 residues. Looked up from germline, CDR1 is MNHEY and CDR2 is SVGAGI. CDR3 residues: CASSYSTGTMNTEAFF. CDR3 DNA sequence: TGTGCCAGCAGTTACTCGACAGGGACGATGAACACTGAAGCTTTCTTT.

This clone was counted once. The DNA of the CDR3 is TGCGCCAGCAGCCAATTAGAGGGCTACGAGCAGTACTTC. Protein product: CASSQLEGYEQYF. The chain is built from TRBV4-1 and TRBJ2-7, with D maybe TRBD2 (5 bases). Germline CDR1 reads MGHRA; CDR2 reads YSYEKL. Trimming removed 2 bases at V and 3 bases at J, with 8 bases between. This CDR3 is 13 amino acids long.

The J gene is TRBJ1-1, the V gene TRBV5-5, with 7 bases identical to TRBD1. The CDR3 is 17 amino acids. The germline V gene has CDR1 SGHKS and CDR2 YYEKEE (reference sequence). J lost 2 bases, V lost 5 bases, and 15 bases had no gene match. This CDR3 is CASSYRPKTGPNTEAFF. CDR3 coding DNA: TGTGCCAGCAGTTATCGCCCCAAGACAGGGCCAAACACTGAAGCTTTCTTT.

V usage is TRBV3-1 (or the pseudogene TRBV3-2) and J usage is TRBJ2-7, with 10 bases identical to TRBD2. CDR3 length equals 16 residues. V lost 0 bases and J lost 4; bases outside the gene matches: 6. The V gene's germline CDR1 is LGHDT and CDR2 YNNKEL (reference sequence). CDR3 in DNA: TGTGCCAGCAGCCAAGATGGGGGACTAGCGATGTACGAGCAGTACTTC. It yields the protein CASSQDGGLAMYEQYF.

The chain combines TRBV6-1 with TRBJ2-1; 10 positions agree with TRBD2. J was trimmed by 10 bases and V by 3 bases; bases with no gene match: 6. The CDR3 runs 14 residues. CDR1 and CDR2 (germline): MNHNS, SASEGT. The CDR3 reads CASSDSSGSSEQFF. Written as DNA, the CDR3 is TGTGCCAGCAGTGATTCTAGCGGGAGTTCGGAGCAGTTCTTC.

This clone was seen more than once but under ten times. Distinct nucleotide sequences in the sample also encode this CDR3. CDR3 nucleotides: TGTGCCAGCAGTTTATCGAGGGGGGGGAACACTGAAGCTTTCTTT. Translating gives CASSLSRGGNTEAFF. The V and J genes are TRBV27 and TRBJ1-1; the D gene is possibly TRBD1 (6 bases). The CDR3 is 15 amino acids. V was shortened by 0 bases and J by 1 base, with 9 bases between the two germline ends. Germline V gives CDR1 MNHEY, CDR2 SMNVEV (reference sequence).

CDR3 loop: CASSIGHGNTDTQYF. The CDR3 DNA reads TGTGCCAGTAGTATCGGACACGGAAACACAGATACGCAGTATTTT. The gene calls are TRBV19 and TRBJ2-3, with D tentatively TRBD1 (5 bases). V was shortened by 3 bases and J by 2 bases, with 12 bases between the two germline ends. There are 15 residues in the CDR3. Per the germline V gene, CDR1 is LNHDA and CDR2 is SQIVND (reference sequence).

The chain couples TRBV7-2 to TRBJ2-1; D may be TRBD2 (6 bases). Germline loops: CDR1 SGHTA, CDR2 FQGNSA. The CDR3 totals 17 residues. The V end was cut by 1 base, the J end by 7 bases, with 20 bases between. In DNA, the CDR3 is TGTGCCAGCAGCTTAGATCGAGGGACTGGGGGTGGGAATGAGCAGTTCTTC. Translating it yields CASSLDRGTGGGNEQFF.

The V gene is TRBV6-4, the J gene TRBJ2-1; 8 nucleotides agree with TRBD2. After removal of 3 bases from V and 0 bases from J, the junction contained 10 bases not matched to a gene. There are 18 residues in the CDR3. Germline CDR1 reads MRHNA; CDR2 reads SNTAGT. Here the CDR3 reads CASSDRAGAIPSYNEQFF. As DNA, the CDR3 is TGTGCCAGCAGTGATCGAGCGGGAGCGATTCCCTCCTACAATGAGCAGTTCTTC.

The genes are TRBV7-9 and TRBJ2-7, with a possible D match to TRBD1 (5 bases). The CDR3 covers 12 residues. Germline CDR1 SEHNR, CDR2 FQNEAQ (reference sequence). Trimming removed 1 base at V and 7 bases at J, with 8 bases between. The DNA for the CDR3 is TGTGCCAGCAGCTTAGTAACAGGAGAGCAGTACTTC. It specifies CASSLVTGEQYF.

Only one count was recorded for this clone. The chain is built from TRBV28 and TRBJ1-1, with TRBD1 matching 9 bases. V lost 5 bases, J lost 4 bases, and 5 bases stayed unmatched. In germline, CDR1 is MDHEN, CDR2 SYDVKM. There are 14 residues in the CDR3. CDR3 in amino acids: CASSTLTGGTEAFF. In DNA form, the CDR3 reads TGTGCCAGCAGTACTTTGACAGGGGGCACTGAAGCTTTCTTT.

The chain links TRBV5-1 to TRBJ2-1; 9 bases are shared with TRBD2. Per germline, CDR1 SGHRS and CDR2 YFSETQ. CDR3 length: 15 residues. J gave up 4 bases and V 0 bases, and 2 bases lay outside the gene matches. The CDR3 protein is CASSLATSGYNEQFF. As DNA, the CDR3 is TGCGCCAGCAGCTTGGCGACTAGCGGATACAATGAGCAGTTCTTC.

V and J are TRBV5-4 and TRBJ1-1, with TRBD1 matching 9 bases. Germline V gene lookup returns CDR1 SGHNT and CDR2 YYREEE (reference sequence). With V trimmed by 7 bases and J by 0 bases, 4 bases remained unmatched. CDR3 size: 14 residues. CDR3 amino acids: CASLDRGMNTEAFF. DNA for the CDR3: TGTGCCAGCCTGGACAGGGGAATGAACACTGAAGCTTTCTTT.